These 30 T cell receptor beta chains share one sample of origin, sequenced in a study of beta chain features in type 1 diabetes. Every bit of the isolated RNA underwent reverse transcription, so sequencing read expressed TCRB transcripts. Assay: immunoSEQ multiplex PCR; the TCRdb copy retains only in-frame clones and omits some. The sample has around 190,000 clones, roughly an eighth seen once; the top ten hold 0.62%. The sample consisted of central memory CD4+ T cells from blood. These receptor sequences come from a woman between 18 and 29 years old in good health.

The genes are TRBV6-1 and TRBJ2-1, with 7 bases that match TRBD2. The CDR3 extends over 14 amino acids. Germline CDR1 MNHNS, CDR2 SASEGT. V was pared by 2 bases and J by 7 bases, with 5 bases of the junction left unmatched. CDR3 region: CASSEHGRYNEQFF. CDR3 nucleotides: TGTGCCAGCAGTGAACACGGGAGGTATAATGAGCAGTTCTTC.

This clone was seen only a few times. This rearrangement joins TRBV10-3 to TRBJ1-1; D not certain. The CDR3 sequence is 11 residues long. Germline V gives CDR1 ENHRY, CDR2 SYGVKD. The germline V and J ends were trimmed by 3 bases and 6 bases, with 5 bases remaining between them. The CDR3 bases are TGTGCCATCAGTGACTACCCTGAAGCTTTCTTT. This encodes CAISDYPEAFF.

The chain links TRBV30 to TRBJ1-1; 10 positions match TRBD1. The CDR3 is 13 residues long. The germline gives CDR1 GTSNPN, CDR2 SVGIG (reference sequence). The trim removed 8 bases at V and 9 bases at J, leaving 12 bases unmatched. The CDR3 nucleotides read TGTGCCCGGGGGACAGGGGAGAATCCTAAAGCTTTCTTT. Encoded protein: CARGTGENPKAFF.

This rearrangement joins TRBV18 to TRBJ2-5; 7 bases fit TRBD1. Germline V gene data show CDR1 as KGHSH and CDR2 as LQKENI. The trim removed 4 bases at V and 2 bases at J, leaving 1 base unmatched. The CDR3 has 13 amino acids. CDR3 DNA: TGTGCCAGCTCACGGGGACAGCAAGAGACCCAGTACTTC. It specifies CASSRGQQETQYF.

The rearrangement joins TRBV10-3 to TRBJ1-2; a weak D match, TRBD1 (6 bases). V dropped 4 bases and J dropped 8 bases, with 11 bases sitting between them. Germline CDR1 ENHRY, CDR2 SYGVKD. The CDR3 consists of 12 residues. CDR3 region: CAISGQDWGYTF. Written as DNA, the CDR3 is TGTGCCATCAGTGGACAGGACTGGGGCTACACCTTC.

This clone was counted ten times or more. The rearrangement joins TRBV4-3 to TRBJ1-2; D might be TRBD1 (6 bases). Germline CDR1 reads LGHNA; CDR2 reads YSLEER. This CDR3 comprises 14 residues. Deletions cut 2 bases from V and 4 bases from J, with 11 bases between. The CDR3 bases are TGCGCCAGCAGCCAAACAGGGAGGGGCTATGGCTACACCTTC. Protein sequence: CASSQTGRGYGYTF.

The V gene is TRBV25-1, the J gene TRBJ1-1; D uncertain. Germline V gene lookup returns CDR1 MGHDK and CDR2 SYGVNS. CDR3 length equals 14 residues. V lost 3 bases to trimming and J lost 0 bases, with 8 bases between them. For the CDR3, the DNA is TGTGCCAGCAGTGAGGGTGCGGTGAACACTGAAGCTTTCTTT. It encodes CASSEGAVNTEAFF.

This rearrangement joins TRBV2 to TRBJ1-5; possible D gene TRBD1, 5 bases. Between the trimmed V and J ends, which lost 8 bases and 1 base, there was a span of 15 bases. The CDR3 totals 15 residues. From germline, CDR1 is SNHLY and CDR2 FYNNEI. The chain's CDR3 is CASRSDRRSNQPQHF. The DNA for the CDR3 is TGTGCCAGCCGAAGTGACAGAAGGAGCAATCAGCCCCAGCATTTT.

The V and J genes are TRBV9 and TRBJ2-1, with TRBD2 matching over 8 bases. There are 15 residues in the CDR3. Germline V gives CDR1 SGDLS, CDR2 YYNGEE. Losses at the gene ends were 3 bases for V and 6 bases for J; bases not matched to a gene: 8. Written as DNA, the CDR3 is TGTGCCAGCAGCGAAACCACTGGACTAGCCAATGAGCAGTTCTTC. Encoded protein: CASSETTGLANEQFF.

The rearrangement joins TRBV18 to TRBJ2-5; 11 bases align to TRBD1. With V trimmed by 8 bases and J by 5 bases, 10 bases remained unmatched. The germline gives CDR1 KGHSH, CDR2 LQKENI. The CDR3 sequence is 15 residues long. CDR3 sequence (DNA): TGTGCCAGCCGGACCGGGACAGGGGGATCTGAGACCCAGTACTTC. It is translated as CASRTGTGGSETQYF.

Only a few counts were recorded for this clone. The chain links TRBV27 to TRBJ2-3; TRBD2 matches 8 bases. With V trimmed by 6 bases and J by 4 bases, 6 bases remained unmatched. Germline CDR1 reads MNHEY; CDR2 reads SMNVEV (reference sequence). The CDR3 runs to 14 residues. CDR3 sequence reads: CASSKQTSADTQYF. DNA of the CDR3: TGTGCCAGCAGCAAACAGACTAGCGCAGATACGCAGTATTTT.

The rearrangement joins TRBV19 to TRBJ2-6; 10 bases map to TRBD1. V shed 5 bases, J shed 2 bases, and the junction held 6 bases outside the gene matches. The CDR3 contains 17 residues. Germline CDR1 LNHDA, CDR2 SQIVND (reference sequence). CDR3 protein: CASSPLTGGAGANVLTF. CDR3 bases: TGTGCCAGTAGTCCTTTGACAGGGGGCGCTGGGGCCAACGTCCTGACTTTC.

This clone came up a few times. The genes are TRBV5-5 and TRBJ2-1, with 7 bases lining up with TRBD1. CDR3 length: 14 residues. CDR1 and CDR2 from the germline V gene are SGHKS and YYEKEE (reference sequence). V shed 1 base, J shed 7 bases, and the junction held 5 bases outside the gene matches. For the CDR3, the DNA is TGTGCCAGCAGCTTGAGGGGGCTAGGAAATGAGCAGTTCTTC. This encodes CASSLRGLGNEQFF.

This clone has just a few counts. This sequence joins TRBV15 and TRBJ2-5; 9 bases fit TRBD2. This CDR3 spans 16 amino acids. The junction had 12 bases not matched to a gene; V was cut back by 5 bases and J by 5 bases. Germline V CDR1 and CDR2: LNHNV, YYDKDF (reference sequence). The CDR3 here is CATSPRGRAYRETQYF. As DNA, the CDR3 is TGTGCCACCAGCCCCCGCGGGAGGGCCTATAGGGAGACCCAGTACTTC.

For this clone: Other nucleotide sequences in the sample specify the same CDR3. V and J are TRBV2 and TRBJ2-3; TRBD2 aligns across 12 bases. Germline lookup yields CDR1 SNHLY and CDR2 FYNNEI. Unmatched junction bases numbered 2, after V lost 4 bases and J lost 6 bases. The CDR3 has 14 residues. CDR3: CASSVTSGRDTQYF. The CDR3 DNA is TGTGCCAGCAGTGTTACTAGCGGGAGGGATACGCAGTATTTT.

The V and J genes are TRBV5-1 and TRBJ1-2; no definite D call. The germline CDR1 and CDR2 sequences are SGHRS and YFSETQ. V was shortened by 1 base and J by 4 bases, with 5 bases between the two germline ends. The CDR3 is 12 residues long. Written as DNA, the CDR3 is TGCGCCAGCAGCTTGAACAGCTATGGCTACACCTTC. Translating it yields CASSLNSYGYTF.

This chain links TRBV19 with TRBJ2-7; TRBD1 aligns across 10 bases. This CDR3 comprises 15 residues. Trimming cost V 2 bases and J 3 bases; bases outside gene matches: 4. CDR1 and CDR2 from the germline V gene are LNHDA and SQIVND (reference sequence). CDR3 loop: CASSIRDRGVYEQYF. The CDR3 nucleotides are TGTGCCAGTAGTATAAGGGACAGGGGAGTCTACGAGCAGTACTTC.

This clone came up a few times. The chain uses TRBV2 and TRBJ2-5, with D unclear. This CDR3 has 11 residues. V was pared by 11 bases and J by 5 bases, with 12 bases between. CDR1 is SNHLY, CDR2 FYNNEI, per germline. CDR3 sequence reads: CACRGVETQYF. The CDR3 DNA sequence: TGTGCCTGTCGCGGAGTTGAGACCCAGTACTTC.

The genes are TRBV2 and TRBJ2-6; TRBD1 matches 9 bases. After removal of 4 bases from V and 0 bases from J, the junction contained 7 bases not matched to a gene. The CDR3 consists of 18 residues. Germline CDR1 and CDR2: SNHLY and FYNNEI. The CDR3 protein is CASSVGQGRNSGANVLTF. CDR3 nucleotide sequence: TGTGCCAGCAGTGTGGGACAGGGAAGGAACTCTGGGGCCAACGTCCTGACTTTC.

This clone was counted between two and nine times. The chain combines TRBV7-6 with TRBJ2-1, with D possibly TRBD2 on 5 matching bases. From germline, CDR1 is SGHVS and CDR2 FNYEAQ. This CDR3 comprises 13 residues. V lost 5 bases to trimming and J lost 9 bases, with 14 bases between them. The DNA of the CDR3 is TGTGCCAGCAGCAGAGACGTGGGGAGTGAGCAGTTCTTC. Its protein product is CASSRDVGSEQFF.

The chain has TRBV7-9 and TRBJ2-7, with 7 positions matching TRBD2. V was pared by 5 bases and J by 7 bases, with 14 bases of the junction left unmatched. The V gene's germline CDR1 is SEHNR and CDR2 FQNEAQ (reference sequence). The CDR3 covers 15 residues. The CDR3 nucleotides are TGTGCCAGCAGCCGGACTAGTGAGATGTCGGGAGAGCAGTACTTC. Encoded protein: CASSRTSEMSGEQYF.

The rearrangement links TRBV29-1 to TRBJ1-2, with TRBD1 matching over 9 bases. Germline lookup yields CDR1 SQVTM and CDR2 ANQGSEA. Trimming cost V 6 bases and J 3 bases; bases outside gene matches: 8. The CDR3 contains 14 residues. The CDR3 loop reads CSVTPGQGHYGYTF. For the CDR3, the DNA is TGCAGCGTAACACCGGGACAGGGACACTATGGCTACACCTTC.

On this clone: The sample has other DNA sequences that encode this CDR3 too. This chain joins TRBV5-1 and TRBJ2-1, with 13 bases lining up with TRBD2. The V and J ends lost 0 bases and 8 bases, in that order; junction bases with no gene match: 2. CDR1 and CDR2 from the germline V gene are SGHRS and YFSETQ. This CDR3 spans 15 amino acids. CDR3 protein: CASSLGTSGSHEQFF. The CDR3 region has the DNA TGCGCCAGCAGCTTGGGGACTAGCGGGAGCCATGAGCAGTTCTTC.

This clone was seen only a few times. The chain links TRBV30 to TRBJ1-1; possible D gene TRBD1, 6 bases. The CDR3 is 17 residues long. Germline V gene data show CDR1 as GTSNPN and CDR2 as SVGIG (reference sequence). Trimming stripped 4 bases from V and 0 bases from J, with 21 bases between. This CDR3 reads CAWNGRGLSYMNTEAFF. Here the CDR3 DNA reads TGTGCCTGGAACGGCAGGGGTTTGAGCTACATGAACACTGAAGCTTTCTTT.

The genes are TRBV5-4 and TRBJ1-1; 9 bases line up with TRBD1. Trimming at V came to 9 bases and at J to 4 bases, leaving 7 bases not matched to a gene. The V gene's germline CDR1 is SGHNT and CDR2 YYREEE (reference sequence). This CDR3 comprises 13 residues. The DNA of the CDR3 is TGTGCCACTGGGACAGGGTTCGGCACTGAAGCTTTCTTT. The encoded protein is CATGTGFGTEAFF. The full variable domain, completed using reference TRBV5-4 and TRBJ1-1, is ETGVTQSPTHLIKTRGQQVTLRCSSQSGHNTVSWYQQALGQGPQFIFQYYREEENGRGNFPPRFSGLQFPNYSSELNVNALELDDSALYLCATGTGFGTEAFFGQGTRLTVV.

On this clone itself: Mismatch with germline at one junction end may stem from a read error. The chain combines TRBV7-3 with TRBJ2-1, with 13 bases fitting TRBD2. The germline V gene encodes CDR1 SGHTA and CDR2 FQGTGA. CDR3 length: 15 amino acids. CDR3 region: CASSILTSGRDTTVF. The DNA for the CDR3 is TGTGCCAGCAGCATTCTTACTAGCGGGAGGGACACGACGGTCTTC.

The sample holds a few counts of this clone. The V gene is TRBV18, the J gene TRBJ1-2, with 11 positions matching TRBD1. The CDR3 is 14 amino acids. CDR1 KGHSH and CDR2 LQKENI come from the germline V gene. The junction had 6 bases not matched to a gene; V was cut back by 4 bases and J by 8 bases. In nucleotides, the CDR3 is TGTGCCAGCTCACGACTGGACAGGGGGCAAGGCTACACCTTC. This codes for CASSRLDRGQGYTF.

This sequence joins TRBV28 and TRBJ1-3; D ambiguous. The CDR3 is 13 amino acids. The germline V and J ends were trimmed by 8 bases and 8 bases, with 16 bases remaining between them. CDR1 is MDHEN, CDR2 SYDVKM, per germline. The CDR3 here is CASVKAGGDTIYF. The CDR3 nucleotides read TGTGCCAGCGTAAAAGCCGGCGGGGACACCATATATTTT.

This chain connects TRBV27 to TRBJ1-5, with TRBD1 as a possible D gene (6 bases). V was pared by 0 bases and J by 8 bases, with 14 bases between. Looked up from germline, CDR1 is MNHEY and CDR2 is SMNVEV (reference sequence). This CDR3 is built from 15 residues. CDR3 DNA sequence: TGTGCCAGCAGTTTATCGAGGAGGAAGGGGGAGCCCCAGCATTTT. The encoded protein is CASSLSRRKGEPQHF.

In its sample, this clone was seen a few times. The V call is TRBV11-1, the J call TRBJ2-4; 13 bases agree with TRBD2. The J segment lost 7 bases and the V segment lost 6 bases, leaving 9 bases of the junction unmatched. Germline V gene data show CDR1 as SGHAT and CDR2 as FQDESV (reference sequence). CDR3 length: 16 amino acids. The CDR3 DNA sequence: TGTGCCAGCAGTTTTGGACTAGCGGGAGTAAGGAACATTCAGTACTTC. Its translation: CASSFGLAGVRNIQYF.